This entry is about one T cell receptor beta chain. This sample was taken from a study of blood T cell repertoires in COVID-19. Study-wide context: Acute and convalescent COVID-19 specimens originated in the United States, Italy and Spain.

Germline trimming cut 5 bases from V and 5 bases from J; bases unmatched to any gene: 6. This CDR3 is built from 15 residues. Per germline, CDR1 SGDLS and CDR2 YYNGEE. Assay used: immunoSEQ multiplex PCR; TCRdb lists only in-frame clones, some missing. Found here are approximately 97,000 clones, 85% of them singletons; the top ten hold around 38%. The sample was peripheral blood. The TCR originated in a man at least 80 years old with acute or convalescent COVID-19. The chain combines TRBV9 with TRBJ2-2; 10 nucleotides align to TRBD2. This CDR3 reads CASSLAGVGTGELFF. In DNA form, the CDR3 reads TGTGCCAGCAGTCTAGCGGGAGTAGGAACCGGGGAGCTGTTTTTT.